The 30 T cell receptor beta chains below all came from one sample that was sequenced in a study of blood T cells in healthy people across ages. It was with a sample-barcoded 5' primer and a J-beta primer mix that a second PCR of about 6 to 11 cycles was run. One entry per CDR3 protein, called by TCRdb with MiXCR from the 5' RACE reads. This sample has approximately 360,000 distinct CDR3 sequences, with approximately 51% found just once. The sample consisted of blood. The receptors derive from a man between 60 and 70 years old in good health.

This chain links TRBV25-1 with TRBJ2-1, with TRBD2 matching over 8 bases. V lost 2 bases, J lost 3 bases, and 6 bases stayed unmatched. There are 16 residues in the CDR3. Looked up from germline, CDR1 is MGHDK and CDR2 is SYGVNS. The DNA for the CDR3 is TGTGCCAGCAGTGAACGGGGGGGGCAGCTCTACAATGAGCAGTTCTTC. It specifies CASSERGGQLYNEQFF.

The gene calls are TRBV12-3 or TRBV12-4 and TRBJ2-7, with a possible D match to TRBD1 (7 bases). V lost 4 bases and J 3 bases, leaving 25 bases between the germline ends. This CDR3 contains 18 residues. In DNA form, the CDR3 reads TGTGCCAGCAGTTCAGCGACAGGGTCGGAGGGCTGGGTCTACGAGCAGTACTTC. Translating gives CASSSATGSEGWVYEQYF.

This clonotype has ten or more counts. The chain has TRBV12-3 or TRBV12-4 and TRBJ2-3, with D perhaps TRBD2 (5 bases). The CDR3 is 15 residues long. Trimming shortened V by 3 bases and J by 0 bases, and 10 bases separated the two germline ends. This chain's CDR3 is CASSLVSGSTDTQYF. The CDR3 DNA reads TGTGCCAGCAGTTTGGTGAGCGGTAGCACAGATACGCAGTATTTT.

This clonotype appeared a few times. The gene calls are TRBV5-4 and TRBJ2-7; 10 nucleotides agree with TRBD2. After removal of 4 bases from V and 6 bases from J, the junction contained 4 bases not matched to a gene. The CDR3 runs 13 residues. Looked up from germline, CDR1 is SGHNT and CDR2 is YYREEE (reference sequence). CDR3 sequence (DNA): TGTGCCAGCAGCGCGGGACTAGCGAGCGAGCAGTACTTC. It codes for CASSAGLASEQYF.

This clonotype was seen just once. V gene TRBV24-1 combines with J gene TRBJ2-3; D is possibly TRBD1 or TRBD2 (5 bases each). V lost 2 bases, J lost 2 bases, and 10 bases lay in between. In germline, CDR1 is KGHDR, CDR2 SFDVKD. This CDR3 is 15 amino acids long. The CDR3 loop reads CATSDSGPSTDTQYF. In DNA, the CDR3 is TGTGCCACCAGTGATTCGGGACCTTCCACAGATACGCAGTATTTT.

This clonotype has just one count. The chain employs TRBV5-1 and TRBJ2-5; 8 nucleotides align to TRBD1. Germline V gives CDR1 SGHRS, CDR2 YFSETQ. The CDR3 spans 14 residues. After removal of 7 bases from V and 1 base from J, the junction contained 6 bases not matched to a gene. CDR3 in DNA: TGCGCCAGCGGGACAGGTTCCCCCCAAGAGACCCAGTACTTC. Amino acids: CASGTGSPQETQYF.

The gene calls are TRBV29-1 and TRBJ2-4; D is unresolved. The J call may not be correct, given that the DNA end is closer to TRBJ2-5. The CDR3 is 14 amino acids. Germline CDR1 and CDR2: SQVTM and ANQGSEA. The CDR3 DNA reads TGCAGCGTTGAAGATCCGAGTTCCCCAGAGACCCAGTACTTC. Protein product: CSVEDPSSPETQYF.

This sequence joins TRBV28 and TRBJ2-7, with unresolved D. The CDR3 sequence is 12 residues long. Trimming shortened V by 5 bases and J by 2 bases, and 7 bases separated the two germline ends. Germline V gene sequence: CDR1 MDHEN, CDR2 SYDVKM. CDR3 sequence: CASSLIPYEQYF. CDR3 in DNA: TGTGCCAGCAGTCTCATTCCCTACGAGCAGTACTTC.

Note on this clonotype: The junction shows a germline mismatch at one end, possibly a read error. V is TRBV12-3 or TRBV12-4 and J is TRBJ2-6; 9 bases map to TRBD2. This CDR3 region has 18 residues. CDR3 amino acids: CASRTGLAGRSGANVPTF. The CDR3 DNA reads TGTGCCAGCAGAACGGGTCTAGCGGGGCGATCTGGGGCCAACGTCCCGACTTTC.

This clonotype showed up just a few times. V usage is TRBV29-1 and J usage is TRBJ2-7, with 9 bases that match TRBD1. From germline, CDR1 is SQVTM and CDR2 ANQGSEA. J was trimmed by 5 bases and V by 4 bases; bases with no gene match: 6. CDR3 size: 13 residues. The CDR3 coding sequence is TGCAGCGTTGTAGGGACAGGGATGAACGAGCAGTACTTC. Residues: CSVVGTGMNEQYF.

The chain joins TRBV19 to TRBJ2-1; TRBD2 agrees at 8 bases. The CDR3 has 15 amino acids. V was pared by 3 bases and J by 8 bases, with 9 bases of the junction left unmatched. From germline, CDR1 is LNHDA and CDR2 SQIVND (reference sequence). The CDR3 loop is CASSMGLVGTDEQFF. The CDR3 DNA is TGTGCCAGTAGTATGGGACTAGTGGGCACGGATGAGCAGTTCTTC.

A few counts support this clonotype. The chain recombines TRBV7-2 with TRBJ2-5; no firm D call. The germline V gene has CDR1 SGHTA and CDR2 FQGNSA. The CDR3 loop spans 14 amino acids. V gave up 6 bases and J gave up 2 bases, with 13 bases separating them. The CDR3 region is CASSPGVTQETQYF. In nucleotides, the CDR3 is TGTGCCAGCAGTCCTGGGGTGACGCAAGAGACCCAGTACTTC. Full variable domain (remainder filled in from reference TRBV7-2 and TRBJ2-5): GAGVSQSPSNKVTEKGKDVELRCDPISGHTALYWYRQSLGQGLEFLIYFQGNSAPDKSGLPSDRFSAERTGGSVSTLTIQRTQQEDSAVYLCASSPGVTQETQYFGPGTRLLVL.

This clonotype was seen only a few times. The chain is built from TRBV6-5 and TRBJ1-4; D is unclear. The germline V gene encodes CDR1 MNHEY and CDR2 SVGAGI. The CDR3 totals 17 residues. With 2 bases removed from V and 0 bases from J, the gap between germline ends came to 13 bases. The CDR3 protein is CASSYRNPGATNEKLFF. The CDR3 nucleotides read TGTGCCAGCAGTTACCGGAACCCAGGCGCAACTAATGAAAAACTGTTTTTT.

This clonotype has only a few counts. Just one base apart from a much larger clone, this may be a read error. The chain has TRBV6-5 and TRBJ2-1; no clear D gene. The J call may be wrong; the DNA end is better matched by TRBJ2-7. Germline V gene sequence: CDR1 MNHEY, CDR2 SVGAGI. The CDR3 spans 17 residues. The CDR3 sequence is CASSYSNRVRSYNEQYF. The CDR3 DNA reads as TGTGCCAGCAGTTACTCGAACCGGGTGAGGTCCTACAATGAGCAGTACTTC.

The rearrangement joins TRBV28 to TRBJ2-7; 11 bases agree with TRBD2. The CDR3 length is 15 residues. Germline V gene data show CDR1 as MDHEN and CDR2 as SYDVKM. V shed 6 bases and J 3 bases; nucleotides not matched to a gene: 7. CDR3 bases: TGTGCCAGCAGCAAGGGACTAGCGGCCTTCTACGAGCAGTACTTC. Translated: CASSKGLAAFYEQYF.

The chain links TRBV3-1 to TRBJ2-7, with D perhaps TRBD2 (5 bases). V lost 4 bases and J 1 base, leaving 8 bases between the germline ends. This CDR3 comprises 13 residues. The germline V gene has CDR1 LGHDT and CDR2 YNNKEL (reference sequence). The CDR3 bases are TGTGCCAGCAGCCGCCGGGGATCCTACGAGCAGTACTTC. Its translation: CASSRRGSYEQYF.

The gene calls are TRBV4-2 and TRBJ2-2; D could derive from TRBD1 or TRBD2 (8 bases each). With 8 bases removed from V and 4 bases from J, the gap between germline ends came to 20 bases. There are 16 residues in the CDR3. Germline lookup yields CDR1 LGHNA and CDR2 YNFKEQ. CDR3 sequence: CASAQGAGGFTGELFF. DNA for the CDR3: TGTGCCAGCGCCCAGGGGGCGGGAGGCTTCACCGGGGAGCTGTTTTTT.

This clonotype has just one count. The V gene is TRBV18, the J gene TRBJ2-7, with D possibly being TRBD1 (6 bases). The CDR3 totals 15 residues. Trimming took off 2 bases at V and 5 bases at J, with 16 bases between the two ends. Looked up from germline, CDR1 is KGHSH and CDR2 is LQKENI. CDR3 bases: TGTGCCAGCTCACCATCTTTGGACAGTTTCAACGAGCAGTACTTC. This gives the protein CASSPSLDSFNEQYF.

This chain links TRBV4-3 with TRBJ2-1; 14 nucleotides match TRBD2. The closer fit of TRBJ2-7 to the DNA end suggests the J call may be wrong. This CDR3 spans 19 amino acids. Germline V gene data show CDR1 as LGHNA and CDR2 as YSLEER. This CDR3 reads CASSRRLAGGPGISYEQYF. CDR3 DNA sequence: TGCGCCAGCAGCCGTCGACTAGCGGGAGGGCCCGGGATCTCCTACGAGCAGTACTTC.

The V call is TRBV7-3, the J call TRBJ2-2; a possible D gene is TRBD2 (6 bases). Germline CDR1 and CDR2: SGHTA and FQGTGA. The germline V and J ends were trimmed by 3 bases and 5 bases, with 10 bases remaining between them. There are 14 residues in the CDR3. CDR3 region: CASSLGGETGELFF. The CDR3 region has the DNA TGTGCCAGCAGCTTGGGGGGAGAAACCGGGGAGCTGTTTTTT.

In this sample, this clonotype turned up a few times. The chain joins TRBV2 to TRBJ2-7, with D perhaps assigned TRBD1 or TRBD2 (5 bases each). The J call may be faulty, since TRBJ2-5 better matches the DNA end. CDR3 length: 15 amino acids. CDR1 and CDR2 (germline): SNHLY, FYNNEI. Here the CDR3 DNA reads TGTGCCAGCAGTTCAGGACAAACCCGAGGGGAGACCCAGTACTTC. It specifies CASSSGQTRGETQYF.

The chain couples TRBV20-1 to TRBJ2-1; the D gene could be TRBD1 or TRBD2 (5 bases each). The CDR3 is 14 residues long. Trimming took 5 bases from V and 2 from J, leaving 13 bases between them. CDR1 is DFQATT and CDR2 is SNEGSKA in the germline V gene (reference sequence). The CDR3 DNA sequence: TGCAGTGCTCAGAAGAGGGGTCCCTACAATGAGCAGTTCTTC. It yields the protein CSAQKRGPYNEQFF.

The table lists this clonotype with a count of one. CDR3 in DNA: TGTGCCAGCAGCTTGGACGGGGGCGTCAACACCGGGGAGCTGTTTTTT. This gives the protein CASSLDGGVNTGELFF. The J gene is TRBJ2-2, the V gene TRBV5-5; D may correspond to TRBD1 or TRBD2 (6 bases each). Germline V gene lookup returns CDR1 SGHKS and CDR2 YYEKEE (reference sequence). V was cut by 0 bases and J by 2 bases, with 11 bases left in between. The CDR3 totals 16 residues.

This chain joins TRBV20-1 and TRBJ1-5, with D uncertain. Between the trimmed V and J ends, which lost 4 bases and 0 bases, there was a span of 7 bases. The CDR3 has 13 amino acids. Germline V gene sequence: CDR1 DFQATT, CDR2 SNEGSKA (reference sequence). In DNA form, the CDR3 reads TGCAGTGCTATCGGTAGTAGCAATCAGCCCCAGCATTTT. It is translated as CSAIGSSNQPQHF.

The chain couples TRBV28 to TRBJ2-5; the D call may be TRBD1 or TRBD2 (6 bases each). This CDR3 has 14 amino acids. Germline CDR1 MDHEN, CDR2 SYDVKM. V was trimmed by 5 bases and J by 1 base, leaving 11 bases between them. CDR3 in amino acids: CASSVPGAQETQYF. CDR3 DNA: TGTGCCAGCAGTGTCCCGGGGGCCCAAGAGACCCAGTACTTC.

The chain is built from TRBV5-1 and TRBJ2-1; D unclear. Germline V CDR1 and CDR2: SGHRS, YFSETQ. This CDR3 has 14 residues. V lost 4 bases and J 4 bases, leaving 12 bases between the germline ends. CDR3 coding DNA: TGCGCCAGCAGCCCCCGTGAACGGTACAATGAGCAGTTCTTC. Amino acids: CASSPRERYNEQFF.

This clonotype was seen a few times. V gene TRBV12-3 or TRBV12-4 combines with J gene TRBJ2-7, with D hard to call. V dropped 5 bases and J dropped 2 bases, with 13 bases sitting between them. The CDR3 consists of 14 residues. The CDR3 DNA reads TGTGCCAGCAGTCCCACCGGCGGCGCCTACGAGCAGTACTTC. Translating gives CASSPTGGAYEQYF.

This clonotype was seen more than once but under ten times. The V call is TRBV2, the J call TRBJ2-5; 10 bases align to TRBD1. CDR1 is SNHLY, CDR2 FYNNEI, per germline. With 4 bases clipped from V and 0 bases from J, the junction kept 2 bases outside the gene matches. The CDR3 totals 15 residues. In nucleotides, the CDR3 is TGTGCCAGCAGTGGGGACAGGGGAGACCAAGAGACCCAGTACTTC. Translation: CASSGDRGDQETQYF.

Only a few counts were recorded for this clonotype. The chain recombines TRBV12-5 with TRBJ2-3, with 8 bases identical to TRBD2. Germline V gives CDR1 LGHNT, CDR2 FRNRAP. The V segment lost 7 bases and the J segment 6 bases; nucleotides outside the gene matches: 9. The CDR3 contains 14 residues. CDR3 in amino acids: CASAPGLATDTQYF. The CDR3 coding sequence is TGTGCTAGTGCCCCCGGACTAGCAACTGATACGCAGTATTTT. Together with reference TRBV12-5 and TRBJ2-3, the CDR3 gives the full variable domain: DARVTQTPRHKVTEMGQEVTMRCQPILGHNTVFWYRQTMMQGLELLAYFRNRAPLDDSGMPKDRFSAEMPDATLATLKIQPSEPRDSAVYFCASAPGLATDTQYFGPGTRLTVL.

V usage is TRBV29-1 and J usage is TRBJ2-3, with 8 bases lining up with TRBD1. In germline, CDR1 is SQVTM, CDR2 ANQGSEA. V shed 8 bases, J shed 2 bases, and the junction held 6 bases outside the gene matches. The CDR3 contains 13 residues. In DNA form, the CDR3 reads TGCAGCTCTAGGACAGGGACCACAGATACGCAGTATTTT. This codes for CSSRTGTTDTQYF.